What follows describes a single T cell receptor (beta chain). This entry is derived from a study of PD-L1 blockade in urothelial cancer. On the study more broadly: Male patients with bladder-origin urothelial cancer numbered about nine tenths of the roughly 30.

What went into each PCR as a spike was synthetic TCR analog templates. Here immunoSEQ multiplex PCR was the method, and the copy in TCRdb shows in-frame clones only, minus some. The table lists 30,000 to 45,000 clones, roughly 90% of them singletons. This CDR3 has 15 residues. The germline CDR1 and CDR2 sequences are SGHTA and FQGTGA. V shed 5 bases, J shed 6 bases, and the junction held 11 bases outside the gene matches. This specimen was PBMCs, taken around atezolizumab (anti-PD-L1) treatment. This chain links TRBV7-3 with TRBJ2-7; 9 bases align to TRBD1. This TCR came from a man aged 70 or older with urothelial cancer. The CDR3 DNA follows: TGTGCCAGCAGCCGATCAGGACAGGGGTATGGCGAGCAGTACTTC. This translates into CASSRSGQGYGEQYF. Looking up the rest from reference TRBV7-3 and TRBJ2-7 gives the full variable domain: GAGVSQTPSNKVTEKGKYVELRCDPISGHTALYWYRQSLGQGPEFLIYFQGTGAADDSGLPNDRFFAVRPEGSVSTLKIQRTERGDSAVYLCASSRSGQGYGEQYFGPGTRLTVT.